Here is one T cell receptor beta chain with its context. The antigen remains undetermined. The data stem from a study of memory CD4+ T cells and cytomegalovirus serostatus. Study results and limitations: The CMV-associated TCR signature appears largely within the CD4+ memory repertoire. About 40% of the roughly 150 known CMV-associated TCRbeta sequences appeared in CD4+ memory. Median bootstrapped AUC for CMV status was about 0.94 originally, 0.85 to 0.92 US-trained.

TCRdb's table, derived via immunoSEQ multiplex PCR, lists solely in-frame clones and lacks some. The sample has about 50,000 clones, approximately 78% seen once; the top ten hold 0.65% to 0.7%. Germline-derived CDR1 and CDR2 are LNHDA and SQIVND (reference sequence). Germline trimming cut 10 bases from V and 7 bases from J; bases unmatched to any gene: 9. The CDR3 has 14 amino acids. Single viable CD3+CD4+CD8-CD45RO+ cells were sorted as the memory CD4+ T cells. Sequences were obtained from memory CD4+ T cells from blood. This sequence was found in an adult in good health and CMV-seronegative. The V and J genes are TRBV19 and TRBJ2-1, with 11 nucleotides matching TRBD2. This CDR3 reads CANLLAGVINEQFF. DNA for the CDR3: TGTGCCAACTTACTAGCGGGAGTGATTAATGAGCAGTTCTTC.